What follows describes a single T cell receptor (beta chain). The antigen it binds to is not known. It has no much larger one-base neighbor in the sample; base qualities were not kept. The library was built by means of the immunoSEQ multiplex PCR assay. For the multiplex PCR, a mixture combining 60 forward primers for TCR Vbeta segments and 13 reverse primers for TCR Jbeta segments was used. Amplification of the CDR3 region of rearranged TCR beta genes was performed with a multiplex PCR assay on genomic DNA. The Illumina HiSeq System was used to sequence the amplified TCR beta libraries as 87-base-pair reads. The paper's data handling went like this. A later analysis counted 75 million to 100 million unique TCR beta chains across the 650 to 700 repertoires, and about 10 million of these chains were shared by at least two donors. Raw reads were error-corrected and collapsed into unique sequences with a nearest-neighbor algorithm that merged closely related sequences to remove PCR and sequencing errors. V, D and J gene segments were assigned by aligning CDR3 sequences to IMGT reference sequences. For a sequence to be retained, at least a six-nucleotide match to both a V gene segment and a J gene segment was required. A rearrangement counted as productive if the CDR3 had no stop codons and remained in frame with V and J, and every other rearrangement counted as non-productive. Following IMGT convention, CDR3 was defined as the stretch from the second conserved V-encoded cysteine up to the conserved J-encoded phenylalanine. The earlier analysis of about 530 of the donors excluded any sequence lacking an unambiguous match to a single V gene segment. An earlier analysis of several hundred of the donors called V segments functional above 56.7% productive rearrangements and segregating when the between-donor standard deviation exceeded 5%. A statistical classification framework was developed to diagnose cytomegalovirus status using the catalog of TCR beta chain sequences. In a later analysis, V and J genes were assigned by comparing TCR nucleotide sequences against IMGT/GENE-DB human TR gene sequences. Using the TCRdist pipeline, a later analysis assigned CDR3 sequences along with most-parsimonious VDJ recombination scenarios. In a later analysis, each TCR beta chain was defined by its CDR3 amino acid sequence together with its V-gene family, and reads without a unique V-gene family were excluded. In a later analysis, nearly 600 highly shared, low-generation-probability nucleotide sequences were removed to address suspected cross-contamination and a sequencing artifact. In a later analysis, a clonal expansion index was calculated for each public chain from normalized within-repertoire ranks of inferred template counts. In a later analysis, generation probabilities were computed with a VDJ recombination model fitted to out-of-frame rearrangements, and the resulting probabilities were checked against IGoR. A later analysis scored TCR-TCR, TCR-HLA and TCR-CMV co-occurrence with hypergeometric tests, applying a repertoire-size bias correction to TCR pairs. False discovery rates were estimated in a later analysis by permuting HLA or CMV assignments 20 times. A later analysis grouped co-occurring TCRs with DBSCAN, adding TCRdist sequence similarity when clustering within HLA-allele-positive subsets. Repertoires with fewer than 30,000 or more than 120,000 public chains were left out of co-occurrence clustering, as were five repertoires with anomalous nucleotide sharing. What TCRdb holds here is the immuneACCESS table cut down to in-frame rearrangements. Part of the clones is not present; checked against another copy, under half of the missing clones reflect an unresolved V gene, and the others are unexplained. D and trimming were read from the DNA, whereas the V and J calls and clone size are those reported in that table. The sample has about 180,000 clones on record, 70% to 80% of them singletons. The ten most abundant clones make up roughly 2.3% of the sample.

The cohort consisted of 600 to 750 healthy bone marrow donors. At the time of sampling, every cohort member was nominally healthy, though immune exposures that went unrecorded were likely present. The donor was CMV seronegative and was included in the group of a few hundred seronegative cohort members. A peripheral blood sample was collected from each donor, and TCR beta sequencing was performed on peripheral blood mononuclear cells. The Qiagen DNeasy Blood Extraction Kit was used to extract genomic DNA from the blood cell samples. V and J lose 7 bases and 4 bases, and a span of 11 bases separates them. The CDR1 and CDR2 encoded by the germline V gene are MNHEY and SVGAGI. Including the terminal cysteine and phenylalanine, the CDR3 comprises 13 residues. CDR3 DNA only is kept here, 39 bases in frame from base 1. These data belong to a study of cytomegalovirus exposure and HLA in healthy donors (dated by TCRdb to 2015 to 2018). Regarding the complete study: An earlier analysis of approximately 550 of the donors reported 250 to 350 Gb of sequence data and 117 million unique TCR beta sequences from approximately 180 million T cells. On average, around 240,000 unique TCR beta nucleotide sequences were sequenced per donor among 398 genotyped donors of the cohort, with 15% to 20% of those sequences being non-productive. Among the roughly 400 genotyped donors, approximately 82% belonged to the genetic ancestry cluster associated with self-reported Caucasian donors. Besides the first cohort of under 700 subjects, a separate validation cohort made up of 120 different subjects was used. In a later analysis, previously published TCR beta repertoires from 500 to 750 donors were re-analyzed and high-resolution HLA genotyping was added so that TCR occurrence patterns could be studied. In an earlier analysis of 500 to 650 of the donors, high-throughput TCR beta sequencing was used to judge whether each TCR beta V gene segment behaved as functional or pseudogenic. Around 320 gigabases of sequencing data and approximately 85 million unique TCR sequences were included in an early release covering several hundred HLA-typed donors. The study aimed to test whether cataloging public T cell receptors could reveal signatures of past pathogen exposure. A later genetic analysis used genome-wide SNP genotypes for about 65% of the 666 donors, treating that subset as a discovery cohort. All discovery cohort repertoires had been generated on a single sequencing platform. High-throughput TCR immunosequencing, statistical association of individual TCRs with disease status, and machine learning were combined to predict cytomegalovirus infection status. Several DR-DQ haplotypes were handled as single units for association and clustering, since linkage in the cohort was strong. Using immunosequencing, the study profiled T cell repertoires from 550 to 750 subjects and related those repertoires to cytomegalovirus serostatus. Rather than using new phenotypic data, the later analysis identified candidate immune exposures from TCR beta sequences and from how often those sequences occurred across donors. Typing coverage varied by locus: about 620-630 donors for A, B, C, DRB1 and DQB1; 500 to 550 for DQA1; about 570 for DPA1; around 490 for DPB1. Class I and class II HLA loci were covered by the typing at four-digit resolution. Donor age, sex, ethnicity and CMV serostatus were compiled alongside the repertoire data. Study-wide findings and limitations: Immune exposure information for the cohort was limited to CMV serostatus. Correlated functional status among segregating V segments might be attributable to linkage disequilibrium, but an unknown experimental factor could not be ruled out. In a later analysis, several top co-occurrence clusters were reported to appear linked to parvovirus B19, influenza, CMV and Epstein-Barr virus. The presence/absence analyses assumed that sequencing depth was roughly uniform across donors, and that assumption may not be true. A later analysis found that HLA-associated TCR beta chains were more clonally expanded and had lower generation probabilities than equally common non-associated chains. Because the 87-base-pair reads could not distinguish some IMGT-functional V segments, including TRBV6-2 and TRBV6-3, those segments were excluded. A further reported finding was that TCR beta sequences accurately predicted the HLA-A and HLA-B alleles for most subjects in the first cohort. The study listed 164 TCR beta chains as associated with cytomegalovirus. Because HLA typing was missing for some donors at each locus, association tests included only the typed subset. An association between a missense DCLRE1C variant and V-gene and J-gene trimming of TCR beta chains was found in a later genetic analysis and replicated in an independent cohort. In both the original and validation cohorts, the classifier was reported to diagnose cytomegalovirus status with high specificity and sensitivity. In an earlier analysis of 587 of the donors, most TCR beta V segments appeared in productive rearrangements about 87% or about 30% of the time, broadly matching IMGT annotations. Only TCR beta chains were sequenced in this cohort, and the absence of alpha or paired-chain data limited detectable features. Assigning TCR associations to individual alleles was difficult when HLA alleles, especially DR and DQ, strongly co-occurred. While some public TCRs were present in many individuals, most TCR sequences turned up only very rarely across donors. A later genetic analysis reported fewer N-insertions in productive TCRs among donors in an Asian-associated ancestry cluster than the roughly 620-donor mean. Because counts were too low, seventeen rarely observed V segments, including chromosome 9 orphons, were excluded from the earlier analysis of 500 to 700 of the donors. A few of the identified cytomegalovirus-associated TCR beta chains were confirmed in vitro to be specific for cytomegalovirus antigens. The authors suggested that the approach could potentially be generalized to other disease states and immunological phenotypes. A later analysis found that TCR association rates varied across HLA loci, with DRB1 alleles showing the most associated TCRs and HLA-C alleles the fewest. A cluster of highly shared sequence variants was judged likely to represent a technical artifact of the sequencing pipeline. A later analysis found that most CMV-associated TCR beta chains appeared HLA-restricted, with HLA associations seemingly driven largely by CMV exposure. Specific HLA alleles were associated with roughly 16,000 TCR beta sequences at a false discovery rate of 0.05 in a later analysis.

Sequencing used PBMCs. The source of this sequence is a man aged 55 to 70 in good health and CMV-seronegative. In this chain, TRBV6-5 is recombined with TRBJ1-5; perhaps TRBD1 is the D gene, with 6 bases matching. The CDR3 amino acid sequence is: CASISRGNQPQHF. Read as DNA, the sequence is TGTGCCAGCATCAGCAGGGGTAATCAGCCCCAGCATTTT.